This T cell receptor beta chain stems from a study of blood T cell repertoires in COVID-19. Assay used: immunoSEQ multiplex PCR; TCRdb lists only in-frame clones, some missing. The sample contains about 220,000 clones, more than 80% of which appear only once. There are a few counts of this clone. Germline V CDR1 and CDR2: KGHSH, LQKENI. The CDR3 runs 14 residues. Trimming removed 3 bases at V and 5 bases at J, with 13 bases between. The chain joins TRBV18 to TRBJ1-2, with D perhaps TRBD1 (5 bases). This sequence originates from a woman between 18 and 29 years old in a cohort exposed to, infected with or recovered from COVID-19 (not recorded which). The material sequenced was PBMCs or T cells enriched from blood (not recorded which). The DNA of the CDR3 is TGTGCCAGCTCACCGCTAGGGGCCGAGTATGGCTACACCTTC. It encodes CASSPLGAEYGYTF.